The 6 T cell receptor beta chains listed next were all sequenced from one sample in a study of T-cell memory formation after mild COVID-19 (dated by TCRdb to about 2021). The protocol used for the library was 5' RACE. Instrument used: Illumina NovaSeq 6000. TCRdb cleaned the public reads at Q25 with fastp, built clones with MiXCR and kept in-frame beta chains. Entries are consolidated by CDR3 protein sequence, retaining the most common genes and DNA. The sample data list about 350,000 distinct CDR3 sequences, and roughly 14% of these were observed just once. About 22% of the sample belongs to the ten largest clones. The specimen was PBMCs or a T cell subset sorted from them (not recorded which). These TCRs come from a man aged 18 to 35 who had mild COVID-19 (a few samples of this study predate the infection). The sample titles of this study are shuffled in the database, so cell type and time point are left out; the donor was told from shared clones.

The CDR3 protein is CASSEQGMNYGYTF. CDR3 DNA sequence: TGTGCCAGCAGTGAACAGGGGATGAACTATGGCTACACCTTC. The V gene is TRBV28, the J gene TRBJ1-2; 7 bases fit TRBD1. With V trimmed by 5 bases and J by 2 bases, 5 bases remained unmatched. This CDR3 contains 14 residues. The germline CDR1 and CDR2 sequences are MDHEN and SYDVKM.

The table lists this clonotype with a few counts. The chain has TRBV28 and TRBJ2-7, with 11 bases matching TRBD1. The CDR3 consists of 16 residues. Germline CDR1 reads MDHEN; CDR2 reads SYDVKM. Unmatched junction bases numbered 6, after V lost 2 bases and J lost 3 bases. CDR3 sequence reads: CASSLGSGTGGYEQYF. For the CDR3, the DNA is TGTGCCAGCAGTTTAGGCTCCGGGACAGGGGGCTACGAGCAGTACTTC.

The chain links TRBV7-9 to TRBJ2-4; a weak D match, TRBD1 (5 bases). Germline V gives CDR1 SEHNR, CDR2 FQNEAQ (reference sequence). The ends were cut back, 4 bases at V and 0 bases at J, with 16 bases in the middle. CDR3 length: 17 amino acids. The CDR3 protein is CASSSKRTTLAKNIQYF. CDR3 bases: TGTGCCAGCAGCTCTAAACGGACAACCCTAGCCAAAAACATTCAGTACTTC.

This clonotype was detected a few times. The V and J genes are TRBV18 and TRBJ2-7, with D possibly being TRBD1 or TRBD2 (6 bases each). CDR3 length equals 13 residues. Germline CDR1 is KGHSH and CDR2 is LQKENI. Trimming removed 3 bases at V and 5 bases at J, with 11 bases between. CDR3 sequence: CASSPPGEDEQYF. Here the CDR3 DNA reads TGTGCCAGCTCACCCCCAGGGGAGGACGAGCAGTACTTC.

The table lists this clonotype with a few counts. V usage is TRBV7-2 and J usage is TRBJ1-5; D is undetermined. Trimming removed 5 bases at V and 6 bases at J, with 11 bases between. This CDR3 region has 13 residues. Germline V gene data show CDR1 as SGHTA and CDR2 as FQGNSA. Written as DNA, the CDR3 is TGTGCCAGCAGCGGCAGGAGCGGTCAGCCCCAGCATTTT. It yields the protein CASSGRSGQPQHF.

The chain employs TRBV2 and TRBJ2-3, with D possibly matching TRBD1 (6 bases). Germline CDR1 is SNHLY and CDR2 is FYNNEI. The CDR3 spans 12 residues. Trimming pared 6 bases from V and 5 bases from J, leaving 9 bases between. The CDR3 here is CASRKQGDTQYF. In nucleotides, the CDR3 is TGTGCCAGCAGGAAACAGGGAGATACGCAGTATTTT.